Included here is one T cell receptor (beta chain) sequence, with context. Losses at the gene ends were 4 bases for V and 9 bases for J; bases not matched to a gene: 13. The CDR3 loop spans 17 amino acids. Germline assignment: CDR1 MNHEY and CDR2 SMNVEV (reference sequence). The record originates from a study of blood T cell repertoires in COVID-19. Across the study: The samples span acute and convalescent COVID-19 from the United States, Italy and Spain. Sources were T cells, B-cell-depleted T cells, or PBMCs; the material itself was cDNA or gDNA.

Sequencing was performed with immunoSEQ multiplex PCR; in TCRdb, only in-frame clones are kept and a portion is missing. Among roughly 120,000 clones listed, approximately 87% were seen once. Sequencing input: peripheral blood. The TCR comes from a man aged 30 to 39 with acute or convalescent COVID-19. The genes are TRBV27 and TRBJ2-1; 12 bases are a match to TRBD2. Here the CDR3 DNA reads TGTGCCAGCAGTTCGAACCTCCTACTAGCGGGAGGCGGTGAGCAGTTCTTC. The encoded protein is CASSSNLLLAGGGEQFF.